These 2 T cell receptor beta chains originate from one sample sequenced in a study of technical replicates of blood from several donors. Clones were sequenced by immunoSEQ multiplex PCR, and TCRdb holds only the in-frame ones, with some missing. The sample includes around 85,000 clones, over 90% seen only once; the top ten take approximately 0.27%. Sequencing was carried out using T cells isolated from PBMCs. The receptors shown here come from a human donor in good health.

The chain links TRBV6-1 to TRBJ2-7, with 9 bases matching TRBD2. V lost 1 base to trimming and J lost 3 bases; unmatched junction nucleotides: 4. Germline V gives CDR1 MNHNS, CDR2 SASEGT. The CDR3 consists of 15 residues. Written as DNA, the CDR3 is TGTGCCAGCAGTGAAGGTGCGGGGGGGCTCTACGAGCAGTACTTC. Translated: CASSEGAGGLYEQYF.

J is TRBJ2-2 and V is TRBV6-4, with 14 bases aligning to TRBD2. V trimming: 8 bases; J trimming: 12 bases; junction bases outside the gene matches: 2. Germline V lookup: CDR1 MRHNA, CDR2 SNTAGT. The CDR3 has 12 residues. In DNA, the CDR3 is TGTGCCAGCGGACTAGCGGGAGGTCAGCTGTTTTTT. Residues: CASGLAGGQLFF.